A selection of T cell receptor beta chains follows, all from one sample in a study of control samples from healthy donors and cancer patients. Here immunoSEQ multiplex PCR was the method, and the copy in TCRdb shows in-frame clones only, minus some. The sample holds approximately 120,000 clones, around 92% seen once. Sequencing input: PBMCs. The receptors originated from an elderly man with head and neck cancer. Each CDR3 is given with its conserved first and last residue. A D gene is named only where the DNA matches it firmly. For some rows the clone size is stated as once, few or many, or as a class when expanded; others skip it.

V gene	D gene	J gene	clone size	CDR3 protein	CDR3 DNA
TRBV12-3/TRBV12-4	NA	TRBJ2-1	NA	CATRLGSYNEQFF	TGTGCCACCAGACTGGGCTCCTACAATGAGCAGTTCTTC
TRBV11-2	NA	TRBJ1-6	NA	CASSLGVGEGSPLHF	TGTGCCAGCAGCTTAGGGGTAGGGGAAGGTTCACCCCTCCACTTT
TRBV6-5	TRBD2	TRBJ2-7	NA	CASSFLAGSSYEQYF	TGTGCCAGCTCCTTTTTAGCGGGGAGCTCCTACGAGCAGTACTTC
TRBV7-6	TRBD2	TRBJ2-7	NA	CASSLDGRATYEQYF	TGTGCCAGCAGCTTAGACGGGAGGGCAACCTACGAGCAGTACTTC
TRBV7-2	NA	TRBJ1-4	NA	CASSTLAVGVEKLFF	TGTGCCAGCAGCACTTTGGCGGTGGGGGTTGAAAAACTGTTTTTT
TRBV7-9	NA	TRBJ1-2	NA	CASRPSGGYGYTF	TGTGCCAGCAGACCATCCGGAGGCTATGGCTACACCTTC
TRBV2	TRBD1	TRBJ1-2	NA	CASTGTGDGYTF	TGTGCCAGCACAGGGACAGGTGATGGCTACACCTTC
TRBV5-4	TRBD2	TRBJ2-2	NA	CASSLIGGGRVNTGELFF	TGTGCCAGCAGCTTGATTGGGGGCGGGAGGGTTAACACCGGGGAGCTGTTTTTT
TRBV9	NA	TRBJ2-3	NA	CASSVGISTDTQYF	TGTGCCAGCAGCGTAGGTATTTCCACAGATACGCAGTATTTT
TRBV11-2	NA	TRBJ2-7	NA	CASSPSSVEGYEQYF	TGTGCCAGCAGCCCTTCCAGCGTGGAGGGGTACGAGCAGTACTTC
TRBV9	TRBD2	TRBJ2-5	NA	CASSGGTSGQTQYF	TGTGCCAGCAGCGGGGGGACTAGCGGGCAGACCCAGTACTTC
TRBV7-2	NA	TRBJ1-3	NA	CASSQSSLRSGNTIYF	TGTGCCAGCAGCCAGTCATCACTCCGATCTGGAAACACCATATATTTT
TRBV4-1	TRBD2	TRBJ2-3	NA	CASSRDYQSTDTQYF	TGCGCCAGCAGTCGGGACTACCAAAGCACAGATACGCAGTATTTT
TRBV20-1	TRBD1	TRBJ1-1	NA	CSAKGQTEAFF	TGCAGTGCTAAGGGACAGACTGAGGCTTTCTTT
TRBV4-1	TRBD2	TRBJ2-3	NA	CASSRGTTSDTQYF	TGCGCCAGCAGCCGGGGGACTACCTCAGATACGCAGTATTTT
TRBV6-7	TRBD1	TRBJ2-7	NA	CASSYSTDRGYEQYF	TGTGCCAGCAGTTACTCGACGGACAGGGGTTACGAGCAGTACTTC
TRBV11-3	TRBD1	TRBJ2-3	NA	CASSRGQLSTDTQYF	TGTGCCAGCAGCCGGGGACAGCTTTCCACAGATACGCAGTATTTT
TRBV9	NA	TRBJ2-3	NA	CASSVGTSTDTQYF	TGTGCCAGCAGCGTCGGGACAAGCACAGATACGCAGTATTTT
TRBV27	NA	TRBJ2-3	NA	CASGWQASTDTQYF	TGTGCCTCGGGTTGGCAGGCCTCCACAGATACGCAGTATTTT
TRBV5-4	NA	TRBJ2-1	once	CASSLASGLYNEQFF	TGTGCCAGCAGCTTGGCCTCAGGGCTATACAATGAGCAGTTCTTC
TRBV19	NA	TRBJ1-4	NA	CASGTPTNEKLFF	TGTGCCAGCGGGACACCAACTAATGAAAAACTGTTTTTT
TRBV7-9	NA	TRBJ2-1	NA	CASRERDSVSYNEQFF	TGTGCCAGCAGAGAAAGGGACTCCGTATCCTACAATGAGCAGTTCTTC
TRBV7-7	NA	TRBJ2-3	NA	CASSPIPDTQYF	TGTGCCAGCAGCCCCATTCCAGATACGCAGTATTTT
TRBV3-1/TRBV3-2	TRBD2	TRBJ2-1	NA	CASSQLTLVAGFLDEQFF	TGTGCCAGCAGCCAACTTACTCTGGTAGCGGGATTTCTCGATGAGCAGTTCTTC
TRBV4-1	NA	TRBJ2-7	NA	CASSQSGQIYEQYF	TGCGCCAGCAGCCAATCGGGTCAGATCTACGAGCAGTACTTC
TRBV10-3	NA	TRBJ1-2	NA	CAIRDPDLRYGYTF	TGTGCCATCAGGGACCCCGACCTCCGCTATGGCTACACCTTC
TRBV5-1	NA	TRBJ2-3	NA	CASSSSGMGGATDTQYF	TGCGCCAGCAGCTCCTCTGGGATGGGGGGAGCCACAGATACGCAGTATTTT